This is a list of T cell receptor beta chains from one sample in a study of blood T cells in healthy people across ages. A single record per CDR3 protein comes from TCRdb applying MiXCR to the 5' RACE reads. The data show around 2 million distinct CDR3 sequences, about 39% seen once. Sequencing was done on a sample of blood. The receptors come from a human donor in good health. The CDR3 runs from the conserved cysteine through the conserved F or W. D genes are given only for firm matches. Part of the rows lack a size; the others show once, few, many or a class for expanded clones.

D gene	V gene	clone size	J gene	CDR3 protein	CDR3 DNA
TRBD1	TRBV18	NA	TRBJ2-3	CASSPNRGKATDTQYF	TGTGCCAGCTCACCAAACAGGGGGAAGGCAACAGATACGCAGTATTTT
TRBD1	TRBV29-1	once	TRBJ1-1	CSVARQGGAFF	TGCAGCGTTGCCAGACAGGGAGGAGCTTTCTTT
NA	TRBV29-1	NA	TRBJ2-3	CSVEGPKGIDTQYF	TGCAGCGTTGAGGGGCCCAAGGGTATAGATACGCAGTATTTT
NA	TRBV7-2	NA	TRBJ2-7	CASNRTNNPKLNYEQYF	TGTGCCAGCAACCGTACGAACAACCCCAAACTTAATTACGAGCAGTACTTC
TRBD2	TRBV20-1	NA	TRBJ2-1	CSAFTSGGNYNEQFF	TGCAGTGCTTTTACTAGCGGGGGCAACTACAATGAGCAGTTCTTC
TRBD1	TRBV20-1	NA	TRBJ1-1	CSASIQLDRSNTEAFF	TGCAGTGCTAGTATCCAGCTGGACAGGTCGAACACTGAAGCTTTCTTT
TRBD1	TRBV28	NA	TRBJ2-1	CASNPTGECNEQFF	TGTGCCAGCAACCCGACAGGGGAGTGCAATGAGCAGTTCTTC
TRBD1	TRBV7-3	once	TRBJ2-2	CASSLQGLGGTGELFF	TGTGCCAGCAGTCTACAGGGGTTAGGCGGCACCGGGGAGCTGTTTTTT
NA	TRBV7-9	NA	TRBJ1-4	CASSLWPSEGDEKLFF	TGTGCCAGCAGCTTATGGCCGTCGGAGGGAGATGAAAAACTGTTTTTT
NA	TRBV9	NA	TRBJ1-2	CASSVGGGQGGYTF	TGTGCCAGCAGCGTAGGAGGGGGTCAGGGTGGCTACACCTTC
NA	TRBV5-6	NA	TRBJ1-5	CASSFGGPSNQPQHF	TGTGCCAGCAGCTTCGGGGGGCCTAGCAATCAGCCCCAGCATTTT
NA	TRBV4-1	NA	TRBJ1-2	CASSSAREFTGYTF	TGCGCCAGCAGTTCAGCCCGGGAATTCACTGGCTACACCTTC
NA	TRBV12-3/TRBV12-4	NA	TRBJ2-5	CASSPQFGGQVTQYF	TGTGCCAGCAGTCCCCAATTCGGAGGTCAAGTGACCCAGTACTTC
TRBD2	TRBV7-9	NA	TRBJ2-1	CASSFPAGGGSEQFF	TGTGCCAGCAGCTTCCCAGCGGGGGGGGGCAGTGAGCAGTTCTTC
NA	TRBV9	NA	TRBJ2-7	CASSVGAGAVYEQYF	TGTGCCAGCAGCGTAGGGGCGGGGGCCGTGTACGAGCAGTACTTC
NA	TRBV6-1	few	TRBJ1-5	CASSEGTADQPQHF	TGTGCCAGCAGTGAAGGGACAGCTGATCAGCCCCAGCATTTT
NA	TRBV5-1	NA	TRBJ1-4	CAGGAGTNEKLFF	TGCGCCGGCGGAGCGGGAACTAATGAAAAACTGTTTTTT
NA	TRBV20-1	NA	TRBJ2-5	CSARVLTGGDQETQYF	TGCAGTGCTAGAGTCCTTACAGGGGGGGATCAAGAGACCCAGTACTTC
NA	TRBV5-1	NA	TRBJ2-5	CASSNGNTGETQYF	TGCGCCAGCAGCAATGGAAATACTGGGGAGACCCAGTACTTC
TRBD1	TRBV7-8	NA	TRBJ1-1	CASSFQGASTEAFF	TGTGCCAGCAGCTTTCAGGGGGCTAGCACTGAAGCTTTCTTT
NA	TRBV27	NA	TRBJ2-3	CASSPLRGETDTQYF	TGTGCCAGCAGTCCTCTTCGGGGTGAGACAGATACGCAGTATTTT
NA	TRBV5-1	NA	TRBJ1-5	CASSLVTGDQSQHF	TGCGCCAGCAGCTTGGTGACAGGAGATCAGTCCCAGCATTTT
NA	TRBV30	NA	TRBJ2-6	CAHQRHEANVLTF	TGTGCCCACCAGAGGCACGAGGCCAACGTCCTGACTTTC
NA	TRBV24-1	few	TRBJ2-7	CATSGANLYEQYF	TGTGCCACCAGTGGAGCAAACCTCTACGAGCAGTACTTC
TRBD1	TRBV18	once	TRBJ1-1	CASSAPGQARTEAFF	TGTGCCAGCTCAGCTCCAGGACAGGCGAGGACTGAAGCTTTCTTT
TRBD2	TRBV7-2	NA	TRBJ2-5	CASSYQSRGGPQETQYF	TGTGCCAGCAGCTACCAATCGCGGGGGGGCCCTCAAGAGACCCAGTACTTC
NA	TRBV12-3/TRBV12-4	NA	TRBJ1-2	CASSLVRGYEGYTF	TGTGCCAGCAGTTTAGTCAGGGGTTATGAGGGCTACACCTTC
NA	TRBV20-1	NA	TRBJ1-2	CSARAELRGIFYGYTF	TGCAGTGCTAGAGCAGAATTAAGGGGGATCTTTTATGGCTACACCTTC
NA	TRBV7-8	NA	TRBJ1-5	CASSPYEKTSNQPQHF	TGTGCCAGCAGCCCATACGAGAAAACGAGCAATCAGCCCCAGCATTTT
NA	TRBV11-1	NA	TRBJ2-7	CASRSGASYGQYF	TGTGCCAGCAGATCCGGGGCGTCGTACGGGCAGTACTTC
NA	TRBV12-3/TRBV12-4	NA	TRBJ2-3	CASSLAGEGGTDTQYF	TGTGCCAGTAGTTTAGCTGGGGAGGGGGGCACAGATACGCAGTATTTT
NA	TRBV6-5	few	TRBJ1-1	CASSRKTGNTEAFF	TGTGCCAGCAGCCGAAAGACAGGGAACACTGAAGCTTTCTTT
NA	TRBV24-1	NA	TRBJ1-6	CATSESDGNSPLHF	TGTGCCACCAGTGAGTCGGACGGAAATTCACCCCTCCACTTT
NA	TRBV7-9	once	TRBJ1-2	CASSLSIRYGYTF	TGTGCCAGCAGCTTAAGTATCCGCTATGGTTACACCTTC
NA	TRBV15	NA	TRBJ2-1	CATSRERSHYNGQFF	TGTGCCACCAGCAGAGAGCGGTCTCACTACAATGGGCAGTTCTTC
NA	TRBV25-1	few	TRBJ2-3	CASSAAREGDTQYF	TGTGCCAGCAGTGCGGCGCGGGAAGGGGATACGCAGTATTTT
NA	TRBV4-2	NA	TRBJ2-3	CASSQEGGALGADTQYF	TGTGCCAGCAGCCAAGAGGGGGGGGCACTGGGGGCAGATACGCAGTATTTT
TRBD1	TRBV6-6	NA	TRBJ2-4	CASNPLSGGNSGNIQYF	TGTGCCAGCAACCCTCTCTCAGGGGGCAATTCGGGTAACATTCAGTACTTC
NA	TRBV28	NA	TRBJ2-1	CASNRIYNEQFF	TGTGCCAGCAACCGAATATACAATGAGCAGTTCTTC
NA	TRBV29-1	NA	TRBJ1-2	CSVEDKGITF	TGCAGCGTTGAAGACAAGGGAATCACCTTC
NA	TRBV7-2	few	TRBJ2-7	CASSFGARIYEQYF	TGTGCCAGCAGCTTTGGCGCGAGGATCTACGAGCAGTACTTC
NA	TRBV29-1	few	TRBJ2-1	CSGDRVLSNEQFF	TGCAGCGGGGATAGGGTCCTCAGCAATGAGCAGTTCTTC
NA	TRBV5-1	few	TRBJ1-1	CASSLVPKGTEAFF	TGCGCCAGCAGCCTCGTCCCGAAGGGGACTGAAGCTTTCTTT
NA	TRBV10-3	few	TRBJ2-2	CAIRTTGELFF	TGTGCCATCCGGACAACCGGGGAGCTGTTTTTT
NA	TRBV20-1	NA	TRBJ1-2	CSAREDRRYGYTF	TGCAGTGCTAGAGAGGACAGACGCTATGGCTACACCTTC
NA	TRBV5-4	NA	TRBJ2-7	CASSFGALTYEQYF	TGTGCCAGCAGCTTCGGGGCGTTAACCTACGAGCAGTACTTC
NA	TRBV12-3/TRBV12-4	few	TRBJ1-5	CASSSSTINQPQHF	TGTGCCAGCAGTTCGTCCACTATCAATCAGCCCCAGCATTTT
NA	TRBV5-6	few	TRBJ1-5	CASSLWSEPPQHF	TGTGCCAGCAGCTTGTGGAGTGAACCGCCCCAGCATTTT
NA	TRBV20-1	NA	TRBJ1-2	CSAIKGAQEHYGYTF	TGCAGTGCTATTAAAGGGGCGCAGGAACACTATGGCTACACCTTC
TRBD2	TRBV11-2	NA	TRBJ2-6	CASSSSGANYPGANVLTF	TGTGCCAGCAGCTCTAGCGGGGCTAACTATCCTGGGGCCAACGTCCTGACTTTC
TRBD1	TRBV5-5	NA	TRBJ1-4	CASSFWGQGDVEKLFF	TGTGCCAGCAGCTTTTGGGGACAGGGAGACGTTGAAAAACTGTTTTTT
TRBD1	TRBV5-1	few	TRBJ1-1	CASSSGQGGGTTEAFF	TGCGCCAGCAGCTCCGGACAGGGGGGAGGGACGACTGAAGCTTTCTTT
NA	TRBV2	NA	TRBJ2-3	CASSEGSTGDTQYF	TGTGCCAGCAGTGAAGGGAGTACGGGGGATACGCAGTATTTT
TRBD1	TRBV6-6	NA	TRBJ1-2	CASSYPETGDYGYTF	TGTGCCAGCAGTTACCCAGAGACAGGGGACTATGGCTACACCTTC